These 9 T cell receptor beta chains were all obtained from the same sample, sequenced in a study of cytomegalovirus exposure and HLA in healthy donors. Clones were read by immunoSEQ multiplex PCR, and TCRdb kept only the in-frame ones, dropping some. The profile shows 71,000 or so clones, 90% to 95% of them singletons. Material for sequencing was PBMCs. The receptors stem from a woman aged 18-35 years in good health and CMV-seronegative.

The chain employs TRBV4-2 and TRBJ2-3, with TRBD1 as a possible D gene (6 bases). Trimming pared 4 bases from V and 2 bases from J, leaving 13 bases between. The CDR3 has 15 residues. Germline CDR1 and CDR2: LGHNA and YNFKEQ. This CDR3 reads CASSRQAATTDTQYF. CDR3 in DNA: TGTGCCAGCAGCCGACAGGCTGCGACCACAGATACGCAGTATTTT.

This clone appeared once. V usage is TRBV27 and J usage is TRBJ1-1; TRBD1 aligns across 9 bases. The CDR3 covers 13 residues. The ends lost 5 bases at V and 5 bases at J; junction bases unmatched: 3. Per germline, CDR1 MNHEY and CDR2 SMNVEV (reference sequence). The CDR3 spells CASSLDRGTEAFF. The DNA of the CDR3 is TGTGCCAGCAGTCTCGACAGGGGGACTGAAGCTTTCTTT.

The CDR3 DNA reads TGTGCCAGCAGCGCTCGGACTGTCCGGGCTACGCAGTATTTT. Translated: CASSARTVRATQYF. V gene TRBV9 combines with J gene TRBJ2-3; D perhaps matches TRBD2 (5 bases). This CDR3 spans 14 amino acids. Germline CDR1 SGDLS, CDR2 YYNGEE. The V end lost 3 bases, the J end lost 8 bases, and 16 bases lay between the germline ends. Full variable domain (outside the CDR3, taken from reference TRBV9 and TRBJ2-3): DSGVTQTPKHLITATGQRVTLRCSPRSGDLSVYWYQQSLDQGLQFLIQYYNGEERAKGNILERFSAQQFPDLHSELNLSSLELGDSALYFCASSARTVRATQYFGPGTRLTVL.

This chain uses TRBV9 with TRBJ2-2; 11 bases are shared with TRBD2. Germline loops: CDR1 SGDLS, CDR2 YYNGEE. Unmatched junction bases numbered 6, after V lost 4 bases and J lost 4 bases. The CDR3 extends over 16 amino acids. The DNA of the CDR3 is TGTGCCAGCAGCCGTGAACTAGCGGGAGCCACCGGGGAGCTGTTTTTT. Protein sequence: CASSRELAGATGELFF.

The gene calls are TRBV7-3 and TRBJ2-1, with 14 positions matching TRBD2. From germline, CDR1 is SGHTA and CDR2 FQGTGA. The trim removed 6 bases at V and 5 bases at J, leaving 0 bases unmatched. The CDR3 spans 14 residues. The CDR3 loop reads CASRGLAGDNEQFF. Here the CDR3 DNA reads TGTGCCAGCAGGGGACTAGCGGGAGACAATGAGCAGTTCTTC.

V is TRBV4-3 and J is TRBJ2-7, with D uncertain. Germline V gene lookup returns CDR1 LGHNA and CDR2 YSLEER. V gave up 0 bases and J gave up 2 bases, with 11 bases separating them. CDR3 length equals 15 residues. The CDR3 coding sequence is TGCGCCAGCAGCCAAGATCGGGTTGTGACCTACGAGCAGTACTTC. It translates to CASSQDRVVTYEQYF.

The rearrangement links TRBV10-3 to TRBJ2-2, with TRBD1 identical over 12 bases. In germline, CDR1 is ENHRY, CDR2 SYGVKD. V dropped 9 bases and J dropped 8; count of bases not matched to a gene: 10. CDR3 length: 15 residues. The DNA of the CDR3 is TGTGCCATTAAACCGGGACAGGGGGCTGCGGGGGAGCTGTTTTTT. As protein: CAIKPGQGAAGELFF.

The chain has TRBV9 and TRBJ2-2; 10 positions match TRBD2. Germline-derived CDR1 and CDR2 are SGDLS and YYNGEE. The CDR3 covers 20 residues. The V and J ends lost 3 bases and 3 bases, in that order; junction bases with no gene match: 17. CDR3 in amino acids: CASSGVPLTLAGDYTGELFF. The CDR3 region has the DNA TGTGCCAGCAGCGGAGTACCCTTGACCCTAGCGGGAGACTACACCGGGGAGCTGTTTTTT.

The J gene is TRBJ2-5, the V gene TRBV5-1; 7 nucleotides match TRBD2. The junction had 7 bases not matched to a gene; V was cut back by 1 base and J by 4 bases. This CDR3 region has 15 residues. CDR1 SGHRS and CDR2 YFSETQ come from the germline V gene. The CDR3 sequence is CASSLYGGGPETQYF. The CDR3 DNA sequence: TGCGCCAGCAGCTTGTATGGGGGAGGGCCAGAGACCCAGTACTTC.